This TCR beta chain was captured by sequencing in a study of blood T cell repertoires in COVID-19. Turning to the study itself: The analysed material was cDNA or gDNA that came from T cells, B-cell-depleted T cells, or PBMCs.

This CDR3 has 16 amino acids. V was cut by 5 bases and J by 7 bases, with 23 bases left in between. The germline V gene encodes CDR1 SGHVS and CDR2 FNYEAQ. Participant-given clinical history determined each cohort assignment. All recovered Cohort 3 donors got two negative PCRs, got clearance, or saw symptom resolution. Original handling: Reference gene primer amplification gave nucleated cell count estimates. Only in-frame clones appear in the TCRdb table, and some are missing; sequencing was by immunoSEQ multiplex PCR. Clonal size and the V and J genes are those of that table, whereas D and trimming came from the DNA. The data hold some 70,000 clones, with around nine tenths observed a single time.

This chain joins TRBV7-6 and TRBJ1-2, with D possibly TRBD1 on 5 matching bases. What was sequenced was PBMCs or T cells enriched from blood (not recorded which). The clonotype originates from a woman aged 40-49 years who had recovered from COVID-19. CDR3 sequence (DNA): TGTGCCAGCAGCGAAGAGGCAGGGATCCTAAAAAGTGGCTACACCTTC. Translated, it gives CASSEEAGILKSGYTF.